What follows are 29 T cell receptor beta chains derived from one specimen sequenced in a study of radiation and T cells in renal cell carcinoma. Documented time point: baseline pretreatment blood. The treatment denotes: 15 Gy SBRT to primary tumor, nephrectomy 4 weeks later. Some clones are missing from TCRdb's copy, which holds only in-frame ones; the method was immunoSEQ multiplex PCR. Of about 140,000 clones in the sample, around four fifths were seen once. This sample comprised blood, obtained from a patient whose treatment included radiotherapy and nephrectomy. These receptors originate from a woman aged 50 to 60 with renal cell carcinoma.

This clone was seen only a few times. The chain uses TRBV30 and TRBJ1-1; D remains unclear. The CDR3 spans 14 residues. Germline V gene lookup returns CDR1 GTSNPN and CDR2 SVGIG (reference sequence). V lost 0 bases and J 1 base, leaving 9 bases between the germline ends. The chain's CDR3 is CAWSVTRTNTEAFF. For the CDR3, the DNA is TGTGCCTGGAGTGTTACTCGGACGAACACTGAAGCTTTCTTT.

This chain joins TRBV28 and TRBJ2-7; no clear D gene. The V gene's germline CDR1 is MDHEN and CDR2 SYDVKM. The CDR3 contains 13 residues. The ends were cut back, 5 bases at V and 6 bases at J, with 14 bases in the middle. The CDR3 reads CASSTPAEPEQYF. In DNA, the CDR3 is TGTGCCAGCAGTACTCCCGCGGAGCCCGAGCAGTACTTC.

The V gene is TRBV10-1, the J gene TRBJ2-7; D is uncertain. Looked up from germline, CDR1 is WNHNN and CDR2 is SYGVQD (reference sequence). The V and J ends lost 6 bases and 6 bases respectively, with 15 bases between them. The CDR3 is 13 residues long. CDR3 loop: CASSRTRSREQYF. Here the CDR3 DNA reads TGCGCCAGCAGCCGGACCAGATCTCGCGAGCAGTACTTC.

The chain carries TRBV5-4 and TRBJ2-7, with D perhaps being TRBD1 or TRBD2 (5 bases each). The germline CDR1 and CDR2 sequences are SGHNT and YYREEE (reference sequence). The germline V and J ends were trimmed by 3 bases and 4 bases, with 11 bases remaining between them. This CDR3 spans 13 amino acids. CDR3 bases: TGTGCCAGCAGCTCGGGACCGGAGTACGAGCAGTACTTC. Residues: CASSSGPEYEQYF.

V is TRBV5-6 and J is TRBJ1-5; possibly TRBD1 for D (6 bases). Between the trimmed V and J ends, which lost 1 base and 6 bases, there was a span of 11 bases. This CDR3 is 14 amino acids long. CDR1 is SGHDT, CDR2 YYEEEE, per germline. In nucleotides, the CDR3 is TGTGCCAGCAGCTTGTTTGGGGGCGGTCAGCCCCAGCATTTT. It specifies CASSLFGGGQPQHF.

With regard to this clone: Compared with germline, one end of the junction differs, possibly owing to a read error. The chain is built from TRBV11-2 and TRBJ1-6, with 7 nucleotides matching TRBD1. There are 13 residues in the CDR3. CDR1 is SGHAT, CDR2 FQNNGV, per germline. CDR3 bases: TGTGCCAGCAGCTTAGATCTAGCACAGGGGATGTACTTT. Protein: CASSLDLAQGMYF.

CDR3 coding DNA: TGTGCCAGTAGTCTCCCCGATGCGTACAATGAGCAGTTCTTC. It translates to CASSLPDAYNEQFF. This chain joins TRBV19 and TRBJ2-1, with D unclear. Trimming shortened V by 5 bases and J by 4 bases, and 12 bases separated the two germline ends. In germline, CDR1 is LNHDA, CDR2 SQIVND (reference sequence). This CDR3 is built from 14 residues.

The gene calls are TRBV27 and TRBJ1-2, with D perhaps TRBD1 (5 bases). V was shortened by 8 bases and J by 7 bases, with 17 bases between the two germline ends. The CDR3 is 13 amino acids. The V gene's germline CDR1 is MNHEY and CDR2 SMNVEV (reference sequence). The CDR3 sequence is CASVSQGDSGYTF. The CDR3 coding sequence is TGTGCCAGCGTTAGTCAGGGCGATTCTGGCTACACCTTC.

This chain uses TRBV2 with TRBJ1-2, with unresolved D. Germline V gene data show CDR1 as SNHLY and CDR2 as FYNNEI. With 8 bases removed from V and 2 bases from J, the gap between germline ends came to 12 bases. The CDR3 has 13 residues. The CDR3 region is CASLGIKNYGYTF. CDR3 DNA: TGTGCCAGCCTAGGGATCAAAAACTATGGCTACACCTTC.

This sequence joins TRBV7-2 and TRBJ1-5, with unresolved D. V was cut by 0 bases and J by 7 bases, with 7 bases left in between. Germline CDR1 is SGHTA and CDR2 is FQGNSA. There are 13 residues in the CDR3. The CDR3 protein is CASSLAGRQPQHF. CDR3 DNA sequence: TGTGCCAGCAGCTTAGCAGGGCGACAGCCCCAGCATTTT.

The chain employs TRBV19 and TRBJ2-7, with 9 bases aligning to TRBD2. CDR1 is LNHDA and CDR2 is SQIVND in the germline V gene (reference sequence). The CDR3 consists of 15 residues. V was pared by 1 base and J by 2 bases, with 3 bases of the junction left unmatched. The CDR3 loop reads CASSIGGGAAYEQYF. The CDR3 DNA is TGTGCCAGTAGTATAGGCGGGGGGGCAGCCTACGAGCAGTACTTC.

Here the CDR3 reads CASSLNEQFF. The DNA of the CDR3 is TGTGCCAGCAGCTTAAATGAGCAGTTCTTC. The rearrangement joins TRBV11-1 to TRBJ2-1; D is unclear. Germline V gene lookup returns CDR1 SGHAT and CDR2 FQDESV (reference sequence). With 2 bases removed from V and 7 bases from J, the gap between germline ends came to 0 bases. The CDR3 contains 10 residues.

This chain uses TRBV25-1 with TRBJ1-1; no clear D. The CDR3 sequence is 12 residues long. Germline V gene lookup returns CDR1 MGHDK and CDR2 SYGVNS. Between the trimmed V and J ends, which lost 4 bases and 4 bases, there was a span of 7 bases. The CDR3 DNA reads as TGTGCCAGCAGTGCCCTATCCACTGAAGCTTTCTTT. Translating gives CASSALSTEAFF.

CDR3 sequence (DNA): TGTGCCAGCAGCGAAGCTCGTTTGCAGCCCCAGCATTTT. This encodes CASSEARLQPQHF. The chain joins TRBV7-8 to TRBJ1-5; D is unclear. Germline V gives CDR1 SGHVS, CDR2 FQNEAQ. V gave up 5 bases and J gave up 7 bases, with 12 bases separating them. This CDR3 region has 13 residues.

This sequence joins TRBV4-3 and TRBJ2-7; TRBD2 matches 14 bases. Germline-derived CDR1 and CDR2 are LGHNA and YSLEER. The CDR3 covers 15 residues. J was trimmed by 3 bases and V by 4 bases; bases with no gene match: 2. CDR3 loop: CASSLGTSGSYEQYF. Here the CDR3 DNA reads TGCGCCAGCAGCCTCGGGACTAGCGGGAGCTACGAGCAGTACTTC.

This clone occurred once. The V gene is TRBV5-4, the J gene TRBJ2-7; perhaps D is TRBD1 or TRBD2 (5 bases each). Germline CDR1 is SGHNT and CDR2 is YYREEE (reference sequence). This CDR3 comprises 12 residues. Trimming removed 0 bases from V and 9 bases from J, with 10 bases in between. CDR3 nucleotides: TGTGCCAGCAGCTTGGTGGGGGAAGCGCAGTACTTC. The encoded protein is CASSLVGEAQYF.

This sequence joins TRBV20-1 and TRBJ1-2; D not certain. Germline V gene data show CDR1 as DFQATT and CDR2 as SNEGSKA (reference sequence). The V gene lost 4 bases and the J gene lost 4 bases, with 7 bases spanning the gap. The CDR3 contains 11 residues. Written as DNA, the CDR3 is TGCAGTGCTATACTCTCCTATGGCTACACCTTC. Amino acid sequence: CSAILSYGYTF.

The V gene is TRBV29-1, the J gene TRBJ1-2, with D perhaps TRBD1 (5 bases). Per the germline V gene, CDR1 is SQVTM and CDR2 is ANQGSEA. V was shortened by 7 bases and J by 8 bases, with 17 bases between the two germline ends. CDR3 length: 12 residues. The DNA of the CDR3 is TGCAGCGCCCTGGCTGGGGCGCGGGGCTACACCTTC. Amino acids: CSALAGARGYTF.

This clone was seen only once. The chain is built from TRBV9 and TRBJ1-3; weak D call: TRBD1 (5 bases). CDR1 and CDR2 (germline): SGDLS, YYNGEE. The CDR3 has 14 amino acids. The V and J ends lost 2 bases and 2 bases respectively, with 8 bases between them. The CDR3 coding sequence is TGTGCCAGCAGCGTTACAGGAGCTGGAAACACCATATATTTT. Translating it yields CASSVTGAGNTIYF.

The chain couples TRBV7-2 to TRBJ2-1; 8 bases are shared with TRBD2. J gave up 6 bases and V 2 bases, and 6 bases lay outside the gene matches. Germline CDR1 is SGHTA and CDR2 is FQGNSA. CDR3 length equals 15 residues. The chain's CDR3 is CASSLSFAGGNEQFF. As DNA, the CDR3 is TGTGCCAGCAGCTTATCTTTCGCGGGAGGCAATGAGCAGTTCTTC.

The chain uses TRBV6-4 and TRBJ2-7, with 10 positions matching TRBD1. CDR3 length equals 14 residues. The germline gives CDR1 MRHNA, CDR2 SNTAGT. Losses at the gene ends were 6 bases for V and 6 bases for J; bases not matched to a gene: 8. For the CDR3, the DNA is TGTGCCAGCAGCCCGGGACAGGGGTCTGGCGAGCAGTACTTC. Translation: CASSPGQGSGEQYF.

The chain is built from TRBV28 and TRBJ2-5, with D hard to call. Trimming shortened V by 6 bases and J by 4 bases, and 15 bases separated the two germline ends. The CDR3 extends over 14 amino acids. Germline-derived CDR1 and CDR2 are MDHEN and SYDVKM. The chain's CDR3 is CASRETGGGETQYF. In DNA, the CDR3 is TGTGCCAGCAGGGAGACGGGCGGCGGAGAGACCCAGTACTTC.

V is TRBV25-1 and J is TRBJ2-1; perhaps TRBD1 as D (6 bases). There are 14 residues in the CDR3. The V gene's germline CDR1 is MGHDK and CDR2 SYGVNS. V was clipped by 2 bases and J by 6 bases, with 11 bases between them. The CDR3 here is CASSEPGDINEQFF. The CDR3 nucleotides read TGTGCCAGCAGTGAACCAGGGGATATCAATGAGCAGTTCTTC.

The rearrangement joins TRBV9 to TRBJ1-1, with a weak D call TRBD1 (5 bases). V lost 4 bases and J lost 3, with 13 bases in between. The CDR3 runs to 14 residues. Germline V lookup: CDR1 SGDLS, CDR2 YYNGEE. The CDR3 protein is CASSPLGGDTEAFF. The CDR3 nucleotides are TGTGCCAGCAGCCCACTCGGGGGAGACACTGAAGCTTTCTTT.

The chain has TRBV6-5 and TRBJ2-3, with D tentatively TRBD2 (6 bases). In germline, CDR1 is MNHEY, CDR2 SVGAGI. The CDR3 is 16 amino acids. V was shortened by 4 bases and J by 0 bases, with 14 bases between the two germline ends. The CDR3, as DNA: TGTGCCAGCAGTTTTAATGGGCTAGCGAGCACAGATACGCAGTATTTT. As protein: CASSFNGLASTDTQYF.

CDR3 sequence (DNA): TGCGCCAGCAGCCCCACCCCCATCAGGGCTAACTATGGCTACACCTTC. Amino acid sequence: CASSPTPIRANYGYTF. V gene TRBV4-1 combines with J gene TRBJ1-2; a possible D gene is TRBD1 (5 bases). The germline gives CDR1 MGHRA, CDR2 YSYEKL. Trimming removed 4 bases at V and 0 bases at J, with 15 bases between. The CDR3 spans 16 residues.

This sequence joins TRBV10-3 and TRBJ1-2, with unresolved D. CDR3 length: 15 residues. The V end lost 0 bases, the J end lost 3 bases, and 11 bases lay between the germline ends. In germline, CDR1 is ENHRY, CDR2 SYGVKD. Written as DNA, the CDR3 is TGTGCCATCAGTGAGTCTTTAGGTTCTTACTATGGCTACACCTTC. Its protein is CAISESLGSYYGYTF.

This clone was recorded only once. The gene calls are TRBV5-1 and TRBJ2-1; TRBD1 might be the D (5 bases). Germline-derived CDR1 and CDR2 are SGHRS and YFSETQ. V was cut by 4 bases and J by 0 bases, with 17 bases left in between. The CDR3 contains 17 residues. CDR3 coding DNA: TGCGCCAGCAGCAAAACAGACAGCCTGAGCTCCTACAATGAGCAGTTCTTC. Translating gives CASSKTDSLSSYNEQFF.

J is TRBJ1-5 and V is TRBV11-2; D is uncertain. V lost 5 bases and J 8 bases, leaving 10 bases between the germline ends. CDR1 SGHAT and CDR2 FQNNGV come from the germline V gene. This CDR3 has 12 amino acids. CDR3 region: CASSVSQEPQHF. In DNA, the CDR3 is TGTGCCAGCAGCGTGAGCCAGGAGCCCCAGCATTTT.